The next 22 T cell receptor beta chains were all read from a single sample in a study of T cell changes during pregnancy in multiple sclerosis. This table comes from immunoSEQ multiplex PCR, and its TCRdb copy is limited to in-frame clones, with some not included. In the table there are about 44,000 clones, 96% of which are singletons. Sequenced here: peripheral blood, sampled in the second trimester of pregnancy. The receptors stem from a female donor with multiple sclerosis, enrolled in a pregnancy study.

The V gene is TRBV5-1, the J gene TRBJ1-3; D uncertain. V was cut by 3 bases and J by 4 bases, with 14 bases left in between. The germline V gene encodes CDR1 SGHRS and CDR2 YFSETQ. This CDR3 has 15 amino acids. CDR3 nucleotide sequence: TGCGCCAGCAGCTCCGGGATCCAGGAAGGAAACACCATATATTTT. Translation: CASSSGIQEGNTIYF.

This chain joins TRBV9 and TRBJ2-7, with 12 nucleotides matching TRBD2. The germline V gene has CDR1 SGDLS and CDR2 YYNGEE. The CDR3 is 17 amino acids. V was pared by 2 bases and J by 4 bases, with 10 bases of the junction left unmatched. The CDR3 DNA follows: TGTGCCAGCAGCGTTAGCCCTAGCGGGAGGGCCAATTACGAGCAGTACTTC. Residues: CASSVSPSGRANYEQYF.

This clone appeared once. J is TRBJ2-1 and V is TRBV27, with D possibly TRBD1 on 6 matching bases. The CDR3 is 14 amino acids. Germline V gene lookup returns CDR1 MNHEY and CDR2 SMNVEV (reference sequence). The V end was cut by 5 bases, the J end by 7 bases, with 15 bases between. The DNA of the CDR3 is TGTGCCAGCAGTCCATCTTCTAGGGGGAATGAGCAGTTCTTC. This codes for CASSPSSRGNEQFF.

The chain employs TRBV10-3 and TRBJ1-2; TRBD1 is a possible D gene (6 bases). The CDR3 spans 13 residues. The germline V gene encodes CDR1 ENHRY and CDR2 SYGVKD. Trimming pared 10 bases from V and 6 bases from J, leaving 18 bases between. The CDR3: CATDPSPGDGYTF. For the CDR3, the DNA is TGTGCCACAGACCCGAGCCCAGGGGATGGCTACACCTTC.

V usage is TRBV28 and J usage is TRBJ2-5, with D perhaps TRBD2 (5 bases). With 4 bases removed from V and 5 bases from J, the gap between germline ends came to 11 bases. Germline V lookup: CDR1 MDHEN, CDR2 SYDVKM. The CDR3 spans 13 residues. The CDR3: CASSSTPGETQYF. CDR3 sequence (DNA): TGTGCCAGCAGTTCTACCCCGGGGGAGACCCAGTACTTC.

The rearrangement links TRBV7-3 to TRBJ2-5; 7 bases agree with TRBD1. V lost 5 bases, J lost 2 bases, and 8 bases stayed unmatched. Germline V gene lookup returns CDR1 SGHTA and CDR2 FQGTGA. The CDR3 has 15 residues. DNA for the CDR3: TGTGCCAGCAGCCGACAGGGAGTAAGTCAAGAGACCCAGTACTTC. It encodes CASSRQGVSQETQYF.

The chain joins TRBV6-5 to TRBJ1-2, with 7 bases identical to TRBD1. V lost 5 bases to trimming and J lost 8 bases; unmatched junction nucleotides: 8. CDR3 length: 13 amino acids. Per the germline V gene, CDR1 is MNHEY and CDR2 is SVGAGI. The CDR3 here is CASSNEGASGYTF. The CDR3, as DNA: TGTGCCAGCAGTAACGAGGGGGCGAGCGGCTACACCTTC.

V and J are TRBV7-3 and TRBJ2-7; 11 bases are shared with TRBD2. Germline assignment: CDR1 SGHTA and CDR2 FQGTGA. This CDR3 is built from 14 residues. The V segment lost 6 bases and the J segment 2 bases; nucleotides outside the gene matches: 3. CDR3 sequence (DNA): TGTGCCAGCAGGTTGACTAGCGGGGCCTACGAGCAGTACTTC. It codes for CASRLTSGAYEQYF.

J is TRBJ2-7 and V is TRBV4-3; 9 bases fit TRBD1. The junction had 4 bases not matched to a gene; V was cut back by 4 bases and J by 0 bases. The CDR3 spans 15 residues. CDR1 is LGHNA, CDR2 YSLEER, per germline. The DNA of the CDR3 is TGCGCCAGCAGCCTCGACAGGGGGAGCTCCTACGAGCAGTACTTC. Translating gives CASSLDRGSSYEQYF.

The chain combines TRBV14 with TRBJ1-1, with TRBD1 matching over 7 bases. This CDR3 contains 14 residues. Germline assignment: CDR1 SGHDN and CDR2 FVKESK. V shed 3 bases, J shed 4 bases, and the junction held 5 bases outside the gene matches. CDR3: CASSHKTGTTEAFF. CDR3 nucleotide sequence: TGTGCCAGCAGCCACAAGACAGGGACCACTGAAGCTTTCTTT.

The V gene is TRBV7-2, the J gene TRBJ2-7, with 11 nucleotides matching TRBD2. V was pared by 3 bases and J by 6 bases, with 7 bases of the junction left unmatched. Germline values: CDR1 SGHTA, CDR2 FQGNSA. The CDR3 contains 15 residues. CDR3 DNA: TGTGCCAGCAGCTTGGCTAGCGGGGGGCTGGGCGAGCAGTACTTC. This sequence encodes CASSLASGGLGEQYF. Full variable domain (outside the CDR3, taken from reference TRBV7-2 and TRBJ2-7): GAGVSQSPSNKVTEKGKDVELRCDPISGHTALYWYRQSLGQGLEFLIYFQGNSAPDKSGLPSDRFSAERTGGSVSTLTIQRTQQEDSAVYLCASSLASGGLGEQYFGPGTRLTVT.

The chain recombines TRBV6-1 with TRBJ2-5; 8 bases map to TRBD2. The length of the CDR3 is 16 residues. Per the germline V gene, CDR1 is MNHNS and CDR2 is SASEGT. V was clipped by 1 base and J by 5 bases; unmatched bases: 9. CDR3 coding DNA: TGTGCCAGCAGTGAAGGTGTCGGGGGGGGCTGGGAGACCCAGTACTTC. Amino acid sequence: CASSEGVGGGWETQYF.

CDR3 nucleotides: TGTGCCAGTAGTTCCGGGACAGGGTCGGCGAGTTATGGCTACACCTTC. It is translated as CASSSGTGSASYGYTF. V usage is TRBV19 and J usage is TRBJ1-2; the match to TRBD1 covers 9 bases. The length of the CDR3 is 16 residues. Germline V gene sequence: CDR1 LNHDA, CDR2 SQIVND (reference sequence). V shed 5 bases, J shed 5 bases, and the junction held 12 bases outside the gene matches.

This rearrangement joins TRBV2 to TRBJ1-1; D is possibly TRBD1 (5 bases). The CDR3 is made up of 10 amino acids. The ends were cut back, 7 bases at V and 8 bases at J, with 8 bases in the middle. The V gene's germline CDR1 is SNHLY and CDR2 FYNNEI. The CDR3 coding sequence is TGTGCCAGCAAGGGGTCGGAAGCTTTCTTT. It codes for CASKGSEAFF.

This chain joins TRBV18 and TRBJ2-7; TRBD1 is a possible D gene (6 bases). The V gene lost 5 bases and the J gene lost 5 bases, with 16 bases spanning the gap. Germline V gives CDR1 KGHSH, CDR2 LQKENI. The length of the CDR3 is 14 residues. The CDR3 DNA follows: TGTGCCAGCTCATTCCAGGGGATTCACGACGAGCAGTACTTC. Protein product: CASSFQGIHDEQYF.

This clone occurred once. The chain combines TRBV4-1 with TRBJ2-7; perhaps TRBD2 as D (5 bases). Trimming left V 5 bases short and J 4 bases short, with 18 bases between. The CDR3 consists of 15 residues. CDR1 is MGHRA and CDR2 is YSYEKL in the germline V gene. CDR3 DNA sequence: TGCGCCAGCAGCGATCCGGGCACGGGGTTTTACGAGCAGTACTTC. Translated: CASSDPGTGFYEQYF.

The CDR3 DNA reads TGTGCCAGCAGCTTGGGAGTCACCGGGGAGCTGTTTTTT. Its translation is CASSLGVTGELFF. The rearrangement joins TRBV13 to TRBJ2-2; possible D gene TRBD2, 5 bases. Germline CDR1 PRHDT, CDR2 FYEKMQ (reference sequence). The CDR3 is made up of 13 amino acids. V lost 3 bases and J 4 bases, leaving 6 bases between the germline ends.

The rearrangement uses TRBV18 and TRBJ2-1, with 8 bases fitting TRBD2. V was clipped by 3 bases and J by 0 bases; unmatched bases: 1. Germline V lookup: CDR1 KGHSH, CDR2 LQKENI. This CDR3 is 15 amino acids long. In DNA, the CDR3 is TGTGCCAGCTCACCGGCGGGAGGCTCCTACAATGAGCAGTTCTTC. Its protein product is CASSPAGGSYNEQFF.

This sequence joins TRBV6-1 and TRBJ1-5; D perhaps matches TRBD1 (5 bases). V gave up 6 bases and J gave up 7 bases, with 19 bases separating them. This CDR3 region has 15 residues. Germline CDR1 is MNHNS and CDR2 is SASEGT. The CDR3: CASRHHGPGVQPQHF. The CDR3 DNA reads TGTGCCAGCAGGCATCATGGTCCGGGGGTCCAGCCCCAGCATTTT.

This chain uses TRBV7-9 with TRBJ2-7; 8 bases are a match to TRBD1. The V gene's germline CDR1 is SEHNR and CDR2 FQNEAQ (reference sequence). CDR3 length: 13 residues. J gave up 7 bases and V 3 bases, and 5 bases lay outside the gene matches. DNA of the CDR3: TGTGCCAGCAGCTTTACAGGGGGGATGGAGCAGTACTTC. As protein: CASSFTGGMEQYF.

This rearrangement joins TRBV14 to TRBJ2-7; TRBD1 might be the D (6 bases). The CDR3 length is 14 residues. V lost 4 bases to trimming and J lost 3 bases, with 13 bases between them. Germline CDR1 reads SGHDN; CDR2 reads FVKESK. The CDR3 here is CASSLRDTFYEQYF. The CDR3 DNA sequence: TGTGCCAGCAGCCTCCGGGACACCTTCTACGAGCAGTACTTC.

V usage is TRBV18 and J usage is TRBJ2-2; 8 bases map to TRBD2. This CDR3 contains 17 residues. The J segment lost 5 bases and the V segment lost 3 bases, leaving 11 bases of the junction unmatched. Germline V gene data show CDR1 as KGHSH and CDR2 as LQKENI. The CDR3: CASSPVAGKMGTGELFF. In DNA, the CDR3 is TGTGCCAGCTCACCGGTAGCGGGAAAAATGGGAACCGGGGAGCTGTTTTTT. Supplemented by reference TRBV18 and TRBJ2-2, the full variable domain reads NAGVMQNPRHLVRRRGQEARLRCSPMKGHSHVYWYRQLPEEGLKFMVYLQKENIIDESGMPKERFSAEFPKEGPSILRIQQVVRGDSAAYFCASSPVAGKMGTGELFFGEGSRLTVL.